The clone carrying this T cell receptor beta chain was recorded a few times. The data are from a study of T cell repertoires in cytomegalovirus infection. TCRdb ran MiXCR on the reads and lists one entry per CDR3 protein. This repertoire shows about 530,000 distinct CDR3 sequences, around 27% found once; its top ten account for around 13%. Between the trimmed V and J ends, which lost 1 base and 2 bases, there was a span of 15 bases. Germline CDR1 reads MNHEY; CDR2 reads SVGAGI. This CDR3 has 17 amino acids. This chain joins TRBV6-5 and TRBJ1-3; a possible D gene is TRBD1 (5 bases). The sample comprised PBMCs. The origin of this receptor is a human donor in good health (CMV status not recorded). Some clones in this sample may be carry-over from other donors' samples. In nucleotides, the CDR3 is TGTGCCAGCAGTTACTTCAAGGGGTCTCAGGCTGGAAACACCATATATTTT. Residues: CASSYFKGSQAGNTIYF.